This TCR beta chain was recorded in a study of Graves' ophthalmopathy and Graves' hyperthyroidism. J was trimmed by 4 bases and V by 4 bases; bases with no gene match: 3. Germline V gives CDR1 SGHVS, CDR2 FNYEAQ. This CDR3 spans 14 amino acids. Under 3 months in duration, the ophthalmopathy in affected donors had moderate-to-severe activity, CAS ≥3 and NOSPECS ≥4. Clinical symptoms and serum thyroxine were used for diagnosis; TRAb, thyroid ultrasound and orbital computed tomography were also relied on. This clonotype has a handful of counts. For repertoire sequencing, the TCR beta CDR3 regions were amplified from RNA transcripts. First-round RT-PCR with HTBI primers preceded a second-round multiplex PCR. TCRdb ran MiXCR on the multiplex PCR reads and lists one entry per CDR3 protein. The sample shows some 240,000 distinct CDR3 sequences, 45% of them seen only once.

Sequenced: peripheral blood. The chain carries TRBV7-6 and TRBJ2-7; 11 nucleotides align to TRBD1. This sequence was found in an adult man with Graves' ophthalmopathy. The CDR3 protein is CASSSGTGGYEQYF. As DNA, the CDR3 is TGTGCCAGCAGCTCCGGGACAGGGGGGTACGAGCAGTACTTC.